The next 27 T cell receptor beta chains were all read from a single sample in a study of OX40 agonist ivuxolimab in advanced cancers. The protocol used for the library was the immunoSEQ multiplex PCR assay. The table was pulled from immuneACCESS by TCRdb, which kept in-frame rearrangements only. Such tables lose some clones; where checked, under half of the loss comes from unresolved V genes, and the rest has no known cause. Counted in this sample were approximately 91,000 clones; roughly 89% of them appeared once. The biggest ten clones account for 0.5% of the sample. The sequencing used CD4+ or CD8+ T cells sorted from blood, collected in a trial of the OX40 agonist ivuxolimab. The receptors were gathered from an adult with an advanced solid tumor such as melanoma, head and neck, liver or kidney cancer.

This chain links TRBV28 with TRBJ2-1; 7 bases are a match to TRBD2. This CDR3 is 14 amino acids long. In germline, CDR1 is MDHEN, CDR2 SYDVKM. V shed 6 bases and J 6 bases; nucleotides not matched to a gene: 8. In DNA form, the CDR3 reads TGTGCCAGCAGCACCAGCGGGACCGTCAATGAGCAGTTCTTC. The encoded protein is CASSTSGTVNEQFF.

This clone was detected once. The chain carries TRBV6-6 and TRBJ1-5, with D uncertain. Germline V gene data show CDR1 as MNHNY and CDR2 as SVGAGI (reference sequence). Trimming took 6 bases from V and 4 from J, leaving 7 bases between them. There are 12 residues in the CDR3. In nucleotides, the CDR3 is TGTGCCAGCAGCAGAGATAATCAGCCCCAGCATTTT. Amino acid sequence: CASSRDNQPQHF.

V is TRBV6-1 and J is TRBJ2-5; 8 bases fit TRBD2. The CDR3 runs 14 residues. J lost 2 bases, V lost 7 bases, and 6 bases had no gene match. Germline V gene data show CDR1 as MNHNS and CDR2 as SASEGT. This CDR3 is CASTYQRGQETQYF. The CDR3 DNA follows: TGTGCCAGCACCTACCAGCGGGGGCAAGAGACCCAGTACTTC.

This chain uses TRBV5-1 with TRBJ1-1; D may be TRBD1 (5 bases). CDR1 is SGHRS, CDR2 YFSETQ, per germline. CDR3 length: 14 residues. Trimming removed 4 bases from V and 0 bases from J, with 10 bases in between. The CDR3 nucleotides read TGCGCCAGCAGCCCGGGACGCCTGAACACTGAAGCTTTCTTT. The encoded protein is CASSPGRLNTEAFF.

The chain carries TRBV4-2 and TRBJ1-1; D is possibly TRBD1 (6 bases). This CDR3 has 12 amino acids. CDR1 is LGHNA and CDR2 is YNFKEQ in the germline V gene. Deletions cut 3 bases from V and 8 bases from J, with 10 bases between. CDR3: CASSHWGGEAFF. CDR3 in DNA: TGTGCCAGCAGCCATTGGGGGGGCGAAGCTTTCTTT.

The chain links TRBV5-4 to TRBJ2-7; possibly TRBD2 for D (5 bases). Trimming took 0 bases from V and 7 from J, leaving 11 bases between them. CDR1 is SGHNT, CDR2 YYREEE, per germline (reference sequence). The CDR3 spans 13 residues. CDR3 coding DNA: TGTGCCAGCAGCTTGGACGGGCCGGGAGAGCAGTACTTC. Protein: CASSLDGPGEQYF.

This clone showed up many times. The CDR3 coding sequence is TGTGCCAGCTCACCCGGACAGACTGAAGCTTTCTTT. This encodes CASSPGQTEAFF. The chain recombines TRBV18 with TRBJ1-1; D possibly corresponds to TRBD1 (6 bases). V was pared by 3 bases and J by 5 bases, with 7 bases between. The V gene's germline CDR1 is KGHSH and CDR2 LQKENI. This CDR3 region has 12 residues. Variable domain in full (rest from reference TRBV18 and TRBJ1-1): NAGVMQNPRHLVRRRGQEARLRCSPMKGHSHVYWYRQLPEEGLKFMVYLQKENIIDESGMPKERFSAEFPKEGPSILRIQQVVRGDSAAYFCASSPGQTEAFFGQGTRLTVV.

CDR3 amino acids: CASSLLWGSNTGELFF. CDR3 nucleotides: TGCGCCAGCAGCTTGTTGTGGGGGTCGAACACCGGGGAGCTGTTTTTT. The chain couples TRBV5-1 to TRBJ2-2; D is tentatively TRBD1 or TRBD2 (5 bases each). The CDR3 contains 16 residues. V was shortened by 1 base and J by 0 bases, with 10 bases between the two germline ends. Germline CDR1 and CDR2: SGHRS and YFSETQ.

Note on this clone: This CDR3 is missing its conserved last phenylalanine or tryptophan, likely due to a read error. The J gene is TRBJ1-6, the V gene TRBV6-1; a possible D gene is TRBD1 (6 bases). This CDR3 is 12 amino acids long. V was cut by 5 bases and J by 10 bases, with 9 bases left in between. In germline, CDR1 is MNHNS, CDR2 SASEGT. CDR3 sequence reads: CASSTGSSPLHL. DNA of the CDR3: TGTGCCAGCAGTACAGGGAGCTCACCCCTCCACCTT.

This clone has only a few counts. J is TRBJ1-1 and V is TRBV5-1; D unclear. V was pared by 1 base and J by 1 base, with 8 bases between. Germline lookup yields CDR1 SGHRS and CDR2 YFSETQ. CDR3 length: 14 residues. The CDR3 protein is CASSLSAANTEAFF. Written as DNA, the CDR3 is TGCGCCAGCAGCTTGTCAGCGGCGAACACTGAAGCTTTCTTT.

This chain connects TRBV2 to TRBJ2-5; 10 bases line up with TRBD2. V shed 7 bases and J 3 bases; nucleotides not matched to a gene: 2. CDR3 size: 13 residues. Germline assignment: CDR1 SNHLY and CDR2 FYNNEI. CDR3 in amino acids: CASTLAGEETQYF. The CDR3 nucleotides read TGTGCCAGCACCCTAGCGGGGGAAGAGACCCAGTACTTC.

To note about this clone: In this CDR3 the conserved last residue, phenylalanine or tryptophan, is missing, so a read error is likely. The chain carries TRBV6-1 and TRBJ1-6; a possible D gene is TRBD1 (5 bases). Trimming stripped 0 bases from V and 6 bases from J, with 12 bases between. The CDR3 sequence is 16 residues long. The germline V gene has CDR1 MNHNS and CDR2 SASEGT. CDR3 bases: TGTGCCAGCAGTGAAGCGGCACCCGGGGGTAATTCACCCCTCCACCTT. The encoded protein is CASSEAAPGGNSPLHL.

The chain employs TRBV6-6 and TRBJ2-2, with D possibly called TRBD1 or TRBD2 (5 bases each). From germline, CDR1 is MNHNY and CDR2 SVGAGI (reference sequence). This CDR3 has 16 residues. Trimming removed 0 bases from V and 4 bases from J, with 12 bases in between. The CDR3: CASSYSYGGATGELFF. CDR3 nucleotide sequence: TGTGCCAGCAGTTACTCGTATGGGGGAGCCACCGGGGAGCTGTTTTTT.

The V call is TRBV5-1, the J call TRBJ1-1; D not certain. The ends were cut back, 7 bases at V and 2 bases at J, with 12 bases in the middle. Germline V lookup: CDR1 SGHRS, CDR2 YFSETQ. CDR3 length equals 13 residues. CDR3 coding DNA: TGCGCCAGCTCATTTCAGGAAAACACTGAAGCTTTCTTT. This gives the protein CASSFQENTEAFF.

V usage is TRBV10-2 and J usage is TRBJ1-3; D unresolved. Per the germline V gene, CDR1 is WSHSY and CDR2 is SAAADI. The V end lost 0 bases, the J end lost 4 bases, and 10 bases lay between the germline ends. The CDR3 spans 15 residues. DNA of the CDR3: TGCGCCAGCAGTGAGTCTGTCAGGTTCGGAAACACCATATATTTT. Protein sequence: CASSESVRFGNTIYF.

The chain links TRBV19 to TRBJ2-7; possibly TRBD2 for D (5 bases). The CDR3 consists of 14 residues. Germline loops: CDR1 LNHDA, CDR2 SQIVND (reference sequence). Trimming removed 5 bases at V and 2 bases at J, with 13 bases between. The CDR3 DNA is TGTGCCAGTAGTTCGCCCGGGGAAACCTACGAGCAGTACTTC. Protein: CASSSPGETYEQYF.

In its sample, this clone was seen once. The chain combines TRBV2 with TRBJ2-1; D is undetermined. Between the trimmed V and J ends, which lost 4 bases and 7 bases, there was a span of 11 bases. This CDR3 comprises 13 residues. The germline CDR1 and CDR2 sequences are SNHLY and FYNNEI. The CDR3 reads CASSGGLRNEQFF. The CDR3 nucleotides read TGTGCCAGCAGTGGTGGCCTAAGGAATGAGCAGTTCTTC.

The J gene is TRBJ2-4, the V gene TRBV5-6; D possibly uses TRBD1 or TRBD2 (5 bases each). The germline CDR1 and CDR2 sequences are SGHDT and YYEEEE. Between the trimmed V and J ends, which lost 4 bases and 2 bases, there was a span of 13 bases. The CDR3 extends over 15 amino acids. The CDR3 DNA reads TGTGCCAGCAGCGTTAGTGGGGGTCCCAAAAACATTCAGTACTTC. Translating it yields CASSVSGGPKNIQYF.

The chain recombines TRBV5-4 with TRBJ1-5; possible D gene TRBD1, 5 bases. Germline CDR1 reads SGHNT; CDR2 reads YYREEE (reference sequence). The CDR3 runs 14 residues. Trimming shortened V by 1 base and J by 5 bases, and 10 bases separated the two germline ends. The CDR3 region has the DNA TGTGCCAGCAGCTTGTCGGGGGGAGATCAGCCCCAGCATTTT. Protein product: CASSLSGGDQPQHF.

V usage is TRBV5-1 and J usage is TRBJ1-1; TRBD1 agrees at 7 bases. Germline values: CDR1 SGHRS, CDR2 YFSETQ. V gave up 6 bases and J gave up 5 bases; unmatched junction bases: 10. CDR3 length: 14 residues. The DNA for the CDR3 is TGCGCCAGCACCCAGACAGGGATGGTGACTGAAGCTTTCTTT. Its protein is CASTQTGMVTEAFF.

The chain links TRBV6-5 to TRBJ2-1; the match to TRBD1 covers 8 bases. The trim removed 5 bases at V and 9 bases at J, leaving 12 bases unmatched. This CDR3 is built from 15 residues. Germline V gene sequence: CDR1 MNHEY, CDR2 SVGAGI. The CDR3 loop is CASSLRGDRRPEQFF. As DNA, the CDR3 is TGTGCCAGCAGTCTGCGAGGGGACAGGCGACCTGAGCAGTTCTTC.

The V gene is TRBV10-2, the J gene TRBJ2-7; TRBD2 might be the D (6 bases). V was pared by 0 bases and J by 5 bases, with 11 bases between. Germline CDR1 is WSHSY and CDR2 is SAAADI. This CDR3 is 14 amino acids long. The CDR3: CASSESGGGNEQYF. The CDR3 coding sequence is TGCGCCAGCAGTGAGTCAGGTGGAGGGAACGAGCAGTACTTC.

The rearrangement joins TRBV29-1 to TRBJ2-5; D is ambiguous. The CDR3 is 12 amino acids. V lost 1 base to trimming and J lost 1 base, with 4 bases between them. CDR1 and CDR2 from the germline V gene are SQVTM and ANQGSEA. The CDR3 nucleotides are TGCAGCGTTGAAGGGCCCCAAGAGACCCAGTACTTC. Its protein is CSVEGPQETQYF.

This clone has a handful of counts. This chain connects TRBV28 to TRBJ1-4; 9 bases map to TRBD1. Germline V gene lookup returns CDR1 MDHEN and CDR2 SYDVKM. The V and J ends lost 5 bases and 8 bases, in that order; junction bases with no gene match: 9. The CDR3 extends over 15 amino acids. CDR3 nucleotide sequence: TGTGCCAGCAGTAAATCTCGGGACAGGGCCGAAAAACTGTTTTTT. This translates into CASSKSRDRAEKLFF.

This chain links TRBV10-3 with TRBJ1-4; perhaps TRBD1 as D (6 bases). This CDR3 has 16 residues. V dropped 7 bases and J dropped 8 bases, with 23 bases sitting between them. Germline V gene sequence: CDR1 ENHRY, CDR2 SYGVKD. CDR3 in DNA: TGTGCCATCAAGCCCGGTCCACAGGGACGGGAAGAAAAACTGTTTTTT. Amino acid sequence: CAIKPGPQGREEKLFF.

The chain uses TRBV11-2 and TRBJ1-3; D call uncertain. CDR1 SGHAT and CDR2 FQNNGV come from the germline V gene. This CDR3 spans 14 amino acids. V shed 0 bases and J shed 7 bases, with 10 bases lying between them. The CDR3 bases are TGTGCCAGCAGCTTAGAAAGGGTGGGCAACACCATATATTTT. This translates into CASSLERVGNTIYF.

This sequence joins TRBV7-9 and TRBJ2-3, with TRBD2 identical over 9 bases. Germline CDR1 is SEHNR and CDR2 is FQNEAQ (reference sequence). The V segment lost 2 bases and the J segment 2 bases; nucleotides outside the gene matches: 2. This CDR3 has 15 amino acids. In nucleotides, the CDR3 is TGTGCCAGCAGCTTACTAGCGGGGTCCACAGATACGCAGTATTTT. This codes for CASSLLAGSTDTQYF.